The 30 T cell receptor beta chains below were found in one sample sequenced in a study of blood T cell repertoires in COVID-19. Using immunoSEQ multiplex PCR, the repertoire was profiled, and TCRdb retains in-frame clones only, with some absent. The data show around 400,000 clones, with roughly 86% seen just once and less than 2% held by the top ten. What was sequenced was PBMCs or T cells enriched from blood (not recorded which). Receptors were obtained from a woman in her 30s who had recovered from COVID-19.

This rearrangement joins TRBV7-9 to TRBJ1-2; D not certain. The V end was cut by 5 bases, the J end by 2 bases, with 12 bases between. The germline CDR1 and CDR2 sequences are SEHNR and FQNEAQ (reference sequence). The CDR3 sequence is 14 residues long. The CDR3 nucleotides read TGTGCCAGCAGCCTTCTCGACAAGAACTATGGCTACACCTTC. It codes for CASSLLDKNYGYTF.

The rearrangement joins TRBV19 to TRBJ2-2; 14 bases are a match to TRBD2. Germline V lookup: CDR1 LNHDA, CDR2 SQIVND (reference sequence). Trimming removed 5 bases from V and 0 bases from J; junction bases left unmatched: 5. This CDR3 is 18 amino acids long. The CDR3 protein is CASSFGTSGSANTGELFF. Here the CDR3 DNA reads TGTGCCAGTAGTTTTGGGACTAGCGGGAGCGCGAACACCGGGGAGCTGTTTTTT.

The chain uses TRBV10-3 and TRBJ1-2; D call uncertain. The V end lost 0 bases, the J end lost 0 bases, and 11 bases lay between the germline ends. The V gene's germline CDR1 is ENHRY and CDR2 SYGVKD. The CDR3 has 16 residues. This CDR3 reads CAISESRNGANYGYTF. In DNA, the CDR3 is TGTGCCATCAGTGAGTCACGGAACGGAGCTAACTATGGCTACACCTTC.

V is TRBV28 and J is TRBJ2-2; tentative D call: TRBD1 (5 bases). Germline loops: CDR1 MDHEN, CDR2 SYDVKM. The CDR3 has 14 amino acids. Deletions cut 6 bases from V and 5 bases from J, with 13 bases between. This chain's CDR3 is CASRPLTVTGELFF. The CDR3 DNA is TGTGCCAGCAGGCCTCTGACAGTTACCGGGGAGCTGTTTTTT.

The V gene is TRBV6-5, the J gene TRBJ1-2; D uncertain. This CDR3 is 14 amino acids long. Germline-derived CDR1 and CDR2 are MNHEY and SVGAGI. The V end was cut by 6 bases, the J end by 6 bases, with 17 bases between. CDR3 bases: TGTGCCAGCAGCCCGACCGCGGTTATCCATGGCTACACCTTC. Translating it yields CASSPTAVIHGYTF.

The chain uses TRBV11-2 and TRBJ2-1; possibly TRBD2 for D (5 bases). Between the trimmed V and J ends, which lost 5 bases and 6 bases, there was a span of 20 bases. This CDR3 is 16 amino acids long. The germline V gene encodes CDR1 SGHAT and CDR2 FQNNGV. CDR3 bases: TGTGCCAGCAGCCCCTTAGCGAGGCATCTGGGCAATGAGCAGTTCTTC. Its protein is CASSPLARHLGNEQFF. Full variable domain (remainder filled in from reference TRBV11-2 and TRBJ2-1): EAGVAQSPRYKIIEKRQSVAFWCNPISGHATLYWYQQILGQGPKLLIQFQNNGVVDDSQLPKDRFSAERLKGVDSTLKIQPAKLEDSAVYLCASSPLARHLGNEQFFGPGTRLTVL.

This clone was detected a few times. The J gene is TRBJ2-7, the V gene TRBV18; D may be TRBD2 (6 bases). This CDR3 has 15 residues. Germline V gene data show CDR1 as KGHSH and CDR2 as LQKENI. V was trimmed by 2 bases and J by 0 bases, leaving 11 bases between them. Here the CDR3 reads CASSPSQGGSYEQYF. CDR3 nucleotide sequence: TGTGCCAGCTCACCATCGCAGGGAGGCTCCTACGAGCAGTACTTC.

The DNA of the CDR3 is TGTGCCAGCAGTCCCCAAGACAGGGCCTATGGCTACACCTTC. The encoded protein is CASSPQDRAYGYTF. The chain uses TRBV28 and TRBJ1-2; 7 bases align to TRBD1. Germline values: CDR1 MDHEN, CDR2 SYDVKM. The CDR3 contains 14 residues. V was pared by 5 bases and J by 4 bases, with 7 bases of the junction left unmatched.

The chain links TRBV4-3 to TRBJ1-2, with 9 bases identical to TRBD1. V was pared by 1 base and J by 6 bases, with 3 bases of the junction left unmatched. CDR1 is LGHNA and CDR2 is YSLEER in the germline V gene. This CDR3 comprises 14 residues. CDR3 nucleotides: TGCGCCAGCAGCCAAGTGAGGGACAGGGATGGCTACACCTTC. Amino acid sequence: CASSQVRDRDGYTF.

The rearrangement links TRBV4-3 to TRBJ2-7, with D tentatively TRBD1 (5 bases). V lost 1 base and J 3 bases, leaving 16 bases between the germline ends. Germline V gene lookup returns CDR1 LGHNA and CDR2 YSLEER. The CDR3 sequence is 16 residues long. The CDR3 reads CASSQATGSRIYEQYF. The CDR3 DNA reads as TGCGCCAGCAGCCAAGCCACAGGATCTAGAATCTACGAGCAGTACTTC.

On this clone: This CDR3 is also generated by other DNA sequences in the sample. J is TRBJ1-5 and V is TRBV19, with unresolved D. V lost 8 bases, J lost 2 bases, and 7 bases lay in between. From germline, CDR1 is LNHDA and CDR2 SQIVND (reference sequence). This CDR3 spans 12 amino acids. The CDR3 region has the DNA TGTGCCAGTCGAGGAGGCAATCAGCCCCAGCATTTT. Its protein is CASRGGNQPQHF.

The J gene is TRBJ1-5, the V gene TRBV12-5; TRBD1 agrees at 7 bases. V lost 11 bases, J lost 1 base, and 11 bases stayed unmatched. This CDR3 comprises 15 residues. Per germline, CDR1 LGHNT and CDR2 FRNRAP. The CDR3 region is CASNQGGASNQPQHF. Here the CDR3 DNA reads TGTGCTTCTAACCAAGGGGGCGCGAGCAATCAGCCCCAGCATTTT.

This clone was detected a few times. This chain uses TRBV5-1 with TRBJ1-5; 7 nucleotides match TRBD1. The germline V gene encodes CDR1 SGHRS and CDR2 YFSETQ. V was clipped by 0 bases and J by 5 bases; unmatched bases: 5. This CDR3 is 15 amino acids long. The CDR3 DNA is TGCGCCAGCAGCTTGGCAGGAGGGGGCCATCAGCCCCAGCATTTT. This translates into CASSLAGGGHQPQHF.

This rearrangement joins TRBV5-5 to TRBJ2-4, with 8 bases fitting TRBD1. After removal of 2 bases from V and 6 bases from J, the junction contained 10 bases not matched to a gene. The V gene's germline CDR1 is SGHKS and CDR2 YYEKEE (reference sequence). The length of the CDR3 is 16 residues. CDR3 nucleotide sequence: TGTGCCAGCAGCTTCGAAGGGGCAGGGGGCAGAAACATTCAGTACTTC. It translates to CASSFEGAGGRNIQYF.

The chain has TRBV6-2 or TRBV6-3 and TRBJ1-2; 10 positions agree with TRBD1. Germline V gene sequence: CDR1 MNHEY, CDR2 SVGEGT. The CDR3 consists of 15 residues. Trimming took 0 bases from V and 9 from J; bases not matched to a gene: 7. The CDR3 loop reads CASSYSGTGEFRYTF. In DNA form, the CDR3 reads TGTGCCAGCAGTTACTCCGGGACAGGGGAGTTTCGCTACACCTTC.

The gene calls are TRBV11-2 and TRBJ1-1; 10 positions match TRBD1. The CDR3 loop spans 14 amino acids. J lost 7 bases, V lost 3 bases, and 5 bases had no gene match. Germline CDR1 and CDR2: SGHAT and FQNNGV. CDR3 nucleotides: TGTGCCAGCAGCTTTAGACAGGGGGCTGGTGAAGCTTTCTTT. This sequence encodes CASSFRQGAGEAFF.

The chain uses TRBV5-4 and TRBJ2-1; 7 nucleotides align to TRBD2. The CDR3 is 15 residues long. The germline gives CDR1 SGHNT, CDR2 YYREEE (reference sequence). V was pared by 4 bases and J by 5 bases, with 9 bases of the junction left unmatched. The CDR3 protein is CASSGVGGGDNEQFF. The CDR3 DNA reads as TGTGCCAGCAGCGGTGTGGGGGGAGGGGACAATGAGCAGTTCTTC. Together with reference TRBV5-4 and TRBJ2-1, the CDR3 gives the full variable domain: ETGVTQSPTHLIKTRGQQVTLRCSSQSGHNTVSWYQQALGQGPQFIFQYYREEENGRGNFPPRFSGLQFPNYSSELNVNALELDDSALYLCASSGVGGGDNEQFFGPGTRLTVL.

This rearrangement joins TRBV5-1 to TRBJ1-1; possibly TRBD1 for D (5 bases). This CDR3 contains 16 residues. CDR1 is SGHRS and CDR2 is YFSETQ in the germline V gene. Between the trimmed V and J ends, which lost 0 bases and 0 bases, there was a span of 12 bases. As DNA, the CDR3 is TGCGCCAGCAGCTTGGGGGCAGGGCCCATGAACACTGAAGCTTTCTTT. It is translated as CASSLGAGPMNTEAFF.

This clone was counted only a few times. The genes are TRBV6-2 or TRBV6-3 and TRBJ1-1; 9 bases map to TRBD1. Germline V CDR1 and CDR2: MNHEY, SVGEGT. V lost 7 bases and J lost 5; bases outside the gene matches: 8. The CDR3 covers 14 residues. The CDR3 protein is CASTPGTGKTEAFF. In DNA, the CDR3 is TGTGCCAGCACCCCCGGGACAGGGAAGACTGAAGCTTTCTTT.

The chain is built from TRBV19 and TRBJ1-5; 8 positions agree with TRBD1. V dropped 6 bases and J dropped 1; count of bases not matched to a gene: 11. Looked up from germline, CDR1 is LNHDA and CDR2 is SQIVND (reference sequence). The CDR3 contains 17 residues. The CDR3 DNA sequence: TGTGCCAGTAGGCGGATTGGACAGGGAGGGAGCAATCAGCCCCAGCATTTT. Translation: CASRRIGQGGSNQPQHF.

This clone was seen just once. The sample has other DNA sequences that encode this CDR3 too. The CDR3 is CASSPGQNYGYTF. DNA for the CDR3: TGTGCCAGCTCCCCGGGACAGAATTATGGCTACACCTTC. The chain couples TRBV6-5 to TRBJ1-2; 7 bases match TRBD1. J gave up 5 bases and V 8 bases, and 8 bases lay outside the gene matches. Germline V gene data show CDR1 as MNHEY and CDR2 as SVGAGI. The CDR3 has 13 amino acids.

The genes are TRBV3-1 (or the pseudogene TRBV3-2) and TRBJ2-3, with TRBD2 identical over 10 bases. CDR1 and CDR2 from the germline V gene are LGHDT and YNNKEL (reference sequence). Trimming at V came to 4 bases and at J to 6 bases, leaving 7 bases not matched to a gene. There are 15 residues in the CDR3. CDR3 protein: CASSRGTSVGDTQYF. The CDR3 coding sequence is TGTGCCAGCAGCCGCGGGACTAGCGTAGGGGATACGCAGTATTTT.

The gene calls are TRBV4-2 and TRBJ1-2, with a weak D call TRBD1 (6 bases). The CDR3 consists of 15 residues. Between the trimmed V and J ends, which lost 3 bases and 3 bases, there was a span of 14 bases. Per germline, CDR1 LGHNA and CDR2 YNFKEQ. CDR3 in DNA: TGTGCCAGCAGCCACTCACAGGGTCTGGACTATGGCTACACCTTC. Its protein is CASSHSQGLDYGYTF.

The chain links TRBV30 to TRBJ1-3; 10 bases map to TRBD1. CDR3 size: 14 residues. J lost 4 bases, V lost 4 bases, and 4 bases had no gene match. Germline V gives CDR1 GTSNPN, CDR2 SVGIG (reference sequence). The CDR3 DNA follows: TGTGCCTGGAATCGACAGGGGGCAGGAAACACCATATATTTT. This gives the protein CAWNRQGAGNTIYF.

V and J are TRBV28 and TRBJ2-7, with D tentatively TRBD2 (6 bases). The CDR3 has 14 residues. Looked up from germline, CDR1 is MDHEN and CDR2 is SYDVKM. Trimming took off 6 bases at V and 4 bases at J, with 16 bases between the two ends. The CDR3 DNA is TGTGCCAGCAGGGAGGGCCTTACTGGATACGAGCAGTACTTC. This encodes CASREGLTGYEQYF.

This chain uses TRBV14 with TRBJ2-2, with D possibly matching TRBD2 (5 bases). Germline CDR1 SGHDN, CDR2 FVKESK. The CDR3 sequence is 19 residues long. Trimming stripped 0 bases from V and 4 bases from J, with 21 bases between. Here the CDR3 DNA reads TGTGCCAGCAGCCAAGATTTGGTGTCGGGGAGCCTACTCACCGGGGAGCTGTTTTTT. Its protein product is CASSQDLVSGSLLTGELFF.

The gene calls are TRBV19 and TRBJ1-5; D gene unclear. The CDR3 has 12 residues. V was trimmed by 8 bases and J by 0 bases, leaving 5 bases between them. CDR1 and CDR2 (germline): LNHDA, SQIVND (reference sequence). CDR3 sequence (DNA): TGTGCCAGTGCCTATAGCAATCAGCCCCAGCATTTT. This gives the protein CASAYSNQPQHF.

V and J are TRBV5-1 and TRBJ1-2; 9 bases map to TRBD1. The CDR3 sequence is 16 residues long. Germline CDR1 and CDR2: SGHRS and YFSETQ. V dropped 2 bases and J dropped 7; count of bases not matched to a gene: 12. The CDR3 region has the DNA TGCGCCAGCAGCTTTTCCATGGGACAGGGCCACGGTGGCTACACCTTC. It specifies CASSFSMGQGHGGYTF.

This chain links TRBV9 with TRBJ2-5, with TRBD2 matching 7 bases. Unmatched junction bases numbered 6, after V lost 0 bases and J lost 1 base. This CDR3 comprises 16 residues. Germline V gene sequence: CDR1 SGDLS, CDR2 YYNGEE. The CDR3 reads CASSVVGRAPQETQYF. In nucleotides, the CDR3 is TGTGCCAGCAGCGTAGTTGGGAGGGCACCCCAAGAGACCCAGTACTTC.

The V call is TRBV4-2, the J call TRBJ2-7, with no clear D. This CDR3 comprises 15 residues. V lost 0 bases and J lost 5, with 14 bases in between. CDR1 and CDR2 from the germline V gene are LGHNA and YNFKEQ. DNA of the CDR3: TGTGCCAGCAGCCAAGAAATAAGTCCCCTAGACGAGCAGTACTTC. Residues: CASSQEISPLDEQYF.